Sequencing of this T cell receptor (beta chain) was carried out in a study of blood T cells in healthy people across ages. Germline CDR1 reads SGHTA; CDR2 reads FQGNSA. Trimming removed 5 bases from V and 4 bases from J, with 11 bases in between. The CDR3 sequence is 14 residues long. A few counts support this clonotype. Together with a sample-barcoded 5' primer, a J-beta primer mix was included in a second PCR lasting about 6 to 12 cycles. TCRdb ran MiXCR on the 5' RACE reads and lists one entry per CDR3 protein. The table lists 1,300,000 or so distinct CDR3 sequences, roughly 64% of them singletons, with roughly 7% in the top ten.

This rearrangement joins TRBV7-2 to TRBJ1-4; TRBD1 might be the D (6 bases). The clonotype originates from a man aged 18 to 35 in good health. The specimen sequenced was blood. Written as DNA, the CDR3 is TGTGCCAGCAGCACCGGGACAATTAATGAAAAACTGTTTTTT. Amino acids: CASSTGTINEKLFF.